This T cell receptor beta chain was obtained from a study of tumor-infiltrating lymphocytes in localized non-small cell lung cancer. The data were produced by immunoSEQ multiplex PCR, yet TCRdb's version contains in-frame clones alone and is incomplete. This sample has tens of thousands of clones; over 75% occur once, and the top ten carry about 2.1%. Study observations and caveats: T-cell fraction did not differ between immunotypes IM1 and IM2. Recurrence-free survival showed no association with tumor T-cell fraction.

As regards this clone: Its antigen remains unidentified.

V lost 10 bases and J lost 3, with 24 bases in between. Germline-derived CDR1 and CDR2 are LNHDA and SQIVND (reference sequence). This CDR3 spans 16 amino acids. The receptor comes from a human donor with non-small cell lung cancer. Sequencing was carried out using lung tumor tissue. The chain links TRBV19 to TRBJ1-2; D is possibly TRBD1 (6 bases). The CDR3 bases are TGTGCCAACGCCCCCTGGGACAACGAGAGGCACTATGGCTACACCTTC. It translates to CANAPWDNERHYGYTF.